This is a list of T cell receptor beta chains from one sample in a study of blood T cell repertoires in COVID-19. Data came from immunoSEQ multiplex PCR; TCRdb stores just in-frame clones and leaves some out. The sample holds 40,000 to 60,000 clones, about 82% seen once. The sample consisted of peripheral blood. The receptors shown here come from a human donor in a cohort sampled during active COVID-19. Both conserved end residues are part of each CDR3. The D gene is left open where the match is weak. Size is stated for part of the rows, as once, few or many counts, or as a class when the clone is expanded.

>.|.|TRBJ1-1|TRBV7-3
TGTGCCAGCAGCTTAGATGCAGGGGTTACTGAAGCTTTCTTT
CASSLDAGVTEAFF
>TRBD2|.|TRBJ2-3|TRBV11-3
TGTGCCAGCAGCTTAGGGCTAGCGGCCAGCACAGATACGCAGTATTTT
CASSLGLAASTDTQYF
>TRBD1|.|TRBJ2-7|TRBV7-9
TGTGCCAGCAGCCCGACCCCACACCGGACAGGCCCCTACGAGCAGTACTTC
CASSPTPHRTGPYEQYF
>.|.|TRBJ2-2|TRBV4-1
TGCGCCAGCAGCGGAGCCTCCGGGGAGCTGTTTTTT
CASSGASGELFF
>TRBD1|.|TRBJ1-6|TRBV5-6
TGTGCCAGCAGTCTACATACAGCGACAGGGGGCGGGTGGTCACCCCTCCACTTT
CASSLHTATGGGWSPLHF
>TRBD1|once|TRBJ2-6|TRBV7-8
TGTGCCAGCAGCCGAGGGGGCGCGGTTGGGGCCAACGTCCTGACTTTC
CASSRGGAVGANVLTF
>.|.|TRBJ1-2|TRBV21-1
TGTGCCAGCAGCCTCCACCCGACAGGGGGAAACTATGGCTACACCTTC
CASSLHPTGGNYGYTF
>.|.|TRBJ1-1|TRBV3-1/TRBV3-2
TGTGCCAGCAGCCAAGCCGGGGGGAACACTGAAGCTTTCTTT
CASSQAGGNTEAFF
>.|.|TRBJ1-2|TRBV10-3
TGTGCCATCTTGTCCGGGAGCGGTGAACTTGGCTACACCTTC
CAILSGSGELGYTF
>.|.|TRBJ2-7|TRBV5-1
TGCGCCAGCAGTGACCCTCCGGGATACGAGCAGTACTTC
CASSDPPGYEQYF
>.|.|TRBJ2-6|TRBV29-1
TGCAGCGCTATTTCTGGGGCCAACGTCCTGACTTTC
CSAISGANVLTF
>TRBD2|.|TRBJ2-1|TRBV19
TGTGCCAGTAGTATATCCCCTAGCGGGAGCTATGAGCAGTTCTTC
CASSISPSGSYEQFF
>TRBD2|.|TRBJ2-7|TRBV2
TGTGCCAGCGTGAGGCTAGCGGGCCACGAGCAGTACTTC
CASVRLAGHEQYF
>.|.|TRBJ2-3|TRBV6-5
TGTGCCAGCAGTTACCGTTCCGGGTTAGCAGATACGCAGTATTTT
CASSYRSGLADTQYF
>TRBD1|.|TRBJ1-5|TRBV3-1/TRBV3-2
TGTGCCAGCAGCCGACAGGGTGGACAGCCCCAGCATTTT
CASSRQGGQPQHF
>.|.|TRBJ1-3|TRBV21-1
TGTGCCAGCAGCAAAAGGGACAGCTCTGGAAACACCATATATTTT
CASSKRDSSGNTIYF
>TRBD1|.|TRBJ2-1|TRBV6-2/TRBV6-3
TGTGCCAGCAGTTACAACAGGGGCAATGAGCAGTTCTTC
CASSYNRGNEQFF
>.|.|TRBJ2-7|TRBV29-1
TGCAGCGTTGCCCCGACAGCCTCCTACGAGCAGTACTTC
CSVAPTASYEQYF
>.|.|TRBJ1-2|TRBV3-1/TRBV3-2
TGTGCCAGCAGCCAAGAAAGAGGGAGAGCTAACTATGGCTACACCTTC
CASSQERGRANYGYTF
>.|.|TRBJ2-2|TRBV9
TGTGCCAGCAGCCCCCCGAGCGGGGAGCTGTTTTTT
CASSPPSGELFF
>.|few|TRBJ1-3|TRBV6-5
TGTGCCAGCAGACTAGGACAGTATTCTGGAAACACCATATATTTT
CASRLGQYSGNTIYF
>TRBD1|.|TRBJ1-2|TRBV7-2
TGTGCCAGCAGCCAGGGGACAGGGACCTATGGCTACACCTTC
CASSQGTGTYGYTF
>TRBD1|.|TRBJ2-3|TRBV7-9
TGTGCCAGCAGCTACCGGGACAGGGGCATCACAGATACGCAGTATTTT
CASSYRDRGITDTQYF
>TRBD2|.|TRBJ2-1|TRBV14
TGTGCCAGCAGCCAAGGACTAGCGGGAGTTTGGAATGAGCAGTTCTTC
CASSQGLAGVWNEQFF
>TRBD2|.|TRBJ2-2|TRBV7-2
TGTGCCAGCAGCTCACAAAGCGGGAAGTGGGAGCTGTTTTTT
CASSSQSGKWELFF
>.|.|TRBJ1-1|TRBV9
TGTGCCAGCAGCGTAGGTGTGAGCGGCACTGAAGCTTTCTTT
CASSVGVSGTEAFF
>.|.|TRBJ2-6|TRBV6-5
TGTGCCATACAGCTCTCTGGGGCCAACGTCCTGACTTTC
CAIQLSGANVLTF
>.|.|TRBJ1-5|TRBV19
TGTGCCAGTAGTATACGCGGGCAGGGCAATCAGCCCCAGCATTTT
CASSIRGQGNQPQHF
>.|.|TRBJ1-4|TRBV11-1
TGTGCCAGCAGCTTAGCGCCAGTTACTAATGAAAAACTGTTTTTT
CASSLAPVTNEKLFF
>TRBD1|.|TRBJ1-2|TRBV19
TGTGCCAGTAGTCCGGGACAGTACTATGGCTACACCTTC
CASSPGQYYGYTF
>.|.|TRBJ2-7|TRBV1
TGCACCAGCAGCCAAAAAAAGGGCGGGGACAGGTGTCGGTACGAGCAGTACTTC
CTSSQKKGGDRCRYEQYF
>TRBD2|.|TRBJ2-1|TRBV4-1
TGCGCCAGCAGCCACCGGCCCGGGACTAGTCATGACAATGAGCAGTTCTTC
CASSHRPGTSHDNEQFF
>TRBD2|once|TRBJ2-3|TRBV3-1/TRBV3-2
TGTGCCAGCAGCCGGAATGCGGGGGGGCTGGGCACAGATACGCAGTATTTT
CASSRNAGGLGTDTQYF
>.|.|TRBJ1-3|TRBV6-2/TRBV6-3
TGTGCCAGCAGTGAGAGAGGCCGCTCTGGAAACACCATATATTTT
CASSERGRSGNTIYF
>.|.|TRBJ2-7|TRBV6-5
TGTGCCAGCAGAGCGATCGCCTACGAGCAGTACTTC
CASRAIAYEQYF
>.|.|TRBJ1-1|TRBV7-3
TGTGCCAGCAGCTTAATGAGGGACACTGAAGCTTTCTTT
CASSLMRDTEAFF
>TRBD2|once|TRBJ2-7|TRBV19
TGTGCCAGTAGGGTAGCGGGGGGCCAAACCTACGAGCAGTACTTC
CASRVAGGQTYEQYF
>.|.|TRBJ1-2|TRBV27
TGTGCCAGCAAGACAGACACTAACTATGGCTACACCTTC
CASKTDTNYGYTF
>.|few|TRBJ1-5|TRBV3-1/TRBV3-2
TGTGCCAGCAGCCAAGCCGGGGGGGATCAGCCCCAGCATTTT
CASSQAGGDQPQHF
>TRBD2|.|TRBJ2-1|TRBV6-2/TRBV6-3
TGTGCCAGCAGTCGCACTAGCGGATACAATGAGCAGTTCTTC
CASSRTSGYNEQFF
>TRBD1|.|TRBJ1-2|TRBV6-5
TGTGCCAGCAGACAGGGGGCCTATGGCTACACCTTC
CASRQGAYGYTF
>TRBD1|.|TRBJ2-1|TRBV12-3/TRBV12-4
TGTGCCGGGGGACAGGGGGCGGGCCATGAGCAGTTCTTC
CAGGQGAGHEQFF
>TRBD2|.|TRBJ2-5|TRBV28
TGTGCCAGCGCAAAATTTAGCGGGAGGGCCGGCCAAGAGACCCAGTACTTC
CASAKFSGRAGQETQYF
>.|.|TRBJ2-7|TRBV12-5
TGTGCTAGTGGACGACAGGGAGGCTACGAGCAGTACTTC
CASGRQGGYEQYF
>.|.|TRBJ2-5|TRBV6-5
TGTGCCAGCAGTTACTCAGGACTGTTAGGCGAGACCCAGTACTTC
CASSYSGLLGETQYF